This TCR beta chain was sequenced for a study of cytomegalovirus exposure and HLA in healthy donors. It was with 60 Vbeta and 13 Jbeta primers that the PCR ran. Profiling relied on immunoSEQ multiplex PCR, and the TCRdb table lists in-frame clones only, not all of them. This sample contains under 40,000 clones. V was shortened by 4 bases and J by 4 bases, with 14 bases between the two germline ends. The CDR3 length is 16 residues. Germline assignment: CDR1 MNHEY and CDR2 SMNVEV (reference sequence). The genes are TRBV27 and TRBJ2-6; D remains ambiguous. The TCR was taken from a woman aged 40 to 55 in good health and CMV-seropositive. The sample taken for sequencing was PBMCs. CDR3 sequence (DNA): TGTGCCAGCAGTTCCTGGTCCAGGCACGGGGCCAACGTCCTGACTTTC. Translated: CASSSWSRHGANVLTF.